This passage covers 10 T cell receptor beta chains from one sample sequenced in a study of yellow fever vaccine responses in identical twins. TCRdb reprocessed the RT-PCR reads with MiXCR, giving one entry per CDR3 protein. The top ten clones hold more than 1.5% of a sample with approximately 2,800 distinct CDR3 sequences, about 87% of them seen once. The input for sequencing was T cells from blood (PBMCs), unsorted or a sorted subset (not recorded which), taken before or after yellow fever vaccination (not recorded which). These receptors originate from a female donor who received the yellow fever vaccine.

The V call is TRBV12-3 or TRBV12-4, the J call TRBJ2-1; 11 nucleotides align to TRBD2. This CDR3 contains 16 residues. With V trimmed by 3 bases and J by 9 bases, 10 bases remained unmatched. This chain's CDR3 is CASSFGSGGAGGEQFF. The DNA of the CDR3 is TGTGCCAGCAGTTTTGGTAGCGGGGGGGCAGGTGGTGAGCAGTTCTTC.

This chain links TRBV2 with TRBJ2-4, with a possible D match to TRBD1 (6 bases). This CDR3 has 15 residues. V lost 2 bases and J lost 5, with 13 bases in between. From germline, CDR1 is SNHLY and CDR2 FYNNEI. Written as DNA, the CDR3 is TGTGCCAGCAGTGAAAACAGGGCCCTACAAAACATTCAGTACTTC. This translates into CASSENRALQNIQYF.

The chain recombines TRBV20-1 with TRBJ2-7; 12 bases are a match to TRBD2. This CDR3 has 14 residues. Trimming at V came to 5 bases and at J to 2 bases, leaving 4 bases not matched to a gene. Germline CDR1 reads DFQATT; CDR2 reads SNEGSKA (reference sequence). CDR3: CSAQTSGGTYEQYV. Here the CDR3 DNA reads TGCAGTGCTCAAACTAGCGGGGGGACCTACGAGCAGTACGTC.

The chain links TRBV28 to TRBJ1-1; 8 bases map to TRBD1. Per the germline V gene, CDR1 is MDHEN and CDR2 is SYDVKM. The J segment lost 1 base and the V segment lost 4 bases, leaving 11 bases of the junction unmatched. The CDR3 spans 17 residues. The CDR3 loop reads CASSSLTGASWNTEAFF. The CDR3 DNA follows: TGTGCCAGCAGTTCCTTGACAGGGGCCTCATGGAACACTGAAGCTTTCTTT.

This chain joins TRBV29-1 and TRBJ2-1; D remains unclear. This CDR3 region has 12 residues. Deletions cut 7 bases from V and 4 bases from J, with 11 bases between. Germline V gene data show CDR1 as SQVTM and CDR2 as ANQGSEA. CDR3 sequence reads: CSAAGGYNEQFF. The CDR3, as DNA: TGCAGCGCCGCCGGTGGGTACAATGAGCAGTTCTTC.

The chain employs TRBV7-6 and TRBJ2-1, with unresolved D. Trimming pared 0 bases from V and 5 bases from J, leaving 8 bases between. Germline assignment: CDR1 SGHVS and CDR2 FNYEAQ. This CDR3 spans 14 amino acids. The CDR3 protein is CASSLAGVHNEQFF. The CDR3 DNA reads as TGTGCCAGCAGCTTAGCCGGAGTACACAATGAGCAGTTCTTC.

This chain connects TRBV12-5 to TRBJ2-1, with D unclear. V gave up 6 bases and J gave up 6 bases, with 3 bases separating them. The CDR3 runs 10 residues. The V gene's germline CDR1 is LGHNT and CDR2 FRNRAP. CDR3: CASGINEQFF. CDR3 bases: TGTGCTAGTGGAATCAATGAGCAGTTCTTC. The variable domain in full, with the rest retrieved from reference TRBV12-5 and TRBJ2-1, is DARVTQTPRHKVTEMGQEVTMRCQPILGHNTVFWYRQTMMQGLELLAYFRNRAPLDDSGMPKDRFSAEMPDATLATLKIQPSEPRDSAVYFCASGINEQFFGPGTRLTVL.

The J gene is TRBJ1-2, the V gene TRBV5-1; no firm D call. The CDR3 sequence is 14 residues long. V lost 0 bases and J lost 7, with 13 bases in between. Germline V gene sequence: CDR1 SGHRS, CDR2 YFSETQ. CDR3: CASSLDASWAGYTF. Here the CDR3 DNA reads TGCGCCAGCAGCTTGGATGCCAGTTGGGCTGGCTACACCTTC.

The rearrangement joins TRBV4-2 to TRBJ2-5; weak D call: TRBD1 (5 bases). Per the germline V gene, CDR1 is LGHNA and CDR2 is YNFKEQ. V was trimmed by 2 bases and J by 2 bases, leaving 9 bases between them. This CDR3 is 14 amino acids long. The CDR3 spells CASSQRQTQETQYF. The CDR3, as DNA: TGTGCCAGCAGCCAAAGACAGACTCAAGAGACCCAGTACTTC.

This clonotype was seen a handful of times. In DNA form, the CDR3 reads TGTGCCAGTAGTATACTTGAGGGCCAGCCCCAGCATTTT. This sequence encodes CASSILEGQPQHF. The chain uses TRBV19 and TRBJ1-5, with D unresolved. This CDR3 is built from 13 residues. With 2 bases removed from V and 7 bases from J, the gap between germline ends came to 9 bases. The germline CDR1 and CDR2 sequences are LNHDA and SQIVND (reference sequence).